This TCR beta chain comes out of a study of human T cells and chemical hapten exposure. Findings of the study overall: Expanded TCR sets contained significantly more large CDR3 similarity clusters than controls.

Noted time point: patch test 2, 6 weeks after DPC sensitization. Treatment in this sample: therapeutic diphenylcyclopropenone sensitization with weekly scalp DPC. Total RNA extraction was carried out from unfractionated whole blood. People who gave samples had alopecia, were 18 to 70 years old, and were suitable for DPC. TCRdb fed the RACE reads into MiXCR, producing one record per CDR3 protein. The table lists tens of thousands of distinct CDR3 sequences, 8.5% to 10% of them singletons, with around 15% in the top ten. The CDR3 is made up of 16 amino acids. Germline CDR1 is SGHTA and CDR2 is FQGNSA. Trimming left V 4 bases short and J 0 bases short, with 15 bases between. This clonotype came up many times. Its target is not known.

Specimen: whole blood, collected in connection with sensitization to the hapten diphenylcyclopropenone (DPC). The TCR originated in a woman younger than 45 with alopecia areata. Some clones in this sample may be carry-over from other donors' samples. The chain joins TRBV7-2 to TRBJ1-2; a weak D match, TRBD1 (6 bases). CDR3 sequence: CASSYPTGLANYGYTF. DNA of the CDR3: TGTGCCAGCAGCTACCCGACAGGACTAGCTAACTATGGCTACACCTTC.